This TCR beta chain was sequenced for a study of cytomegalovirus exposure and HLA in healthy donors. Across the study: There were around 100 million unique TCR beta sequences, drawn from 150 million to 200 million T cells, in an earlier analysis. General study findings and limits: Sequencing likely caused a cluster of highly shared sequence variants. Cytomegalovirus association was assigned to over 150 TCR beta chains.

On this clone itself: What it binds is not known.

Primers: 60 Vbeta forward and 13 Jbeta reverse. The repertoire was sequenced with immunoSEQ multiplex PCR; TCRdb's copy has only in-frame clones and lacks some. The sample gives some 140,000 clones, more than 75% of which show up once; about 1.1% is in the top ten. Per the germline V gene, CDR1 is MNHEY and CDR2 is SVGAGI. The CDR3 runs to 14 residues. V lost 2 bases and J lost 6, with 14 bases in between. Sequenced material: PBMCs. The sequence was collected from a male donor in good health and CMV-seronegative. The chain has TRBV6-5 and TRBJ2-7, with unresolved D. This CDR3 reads CASSYEPRVGEQYF. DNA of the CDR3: TGTGCCAGCAGTTACGAACCCCGGGTGGGCGAGCAGTACTTC.